This T cell receptor (beta chain) was sequenced during a study of cytomegalovirus exposure and HLA in healthy donors. Amplification used 60 Vbeta primers and 13 Jbeta primers. Measured with immunoSEQ multiplex PCR; TCRdb has only the in-frame clones, and not every one. The sample lists 150,000 to 200,000 clones; about an eighth were seen once. Overall study results and limits: TCR beta V segments were, for the most part, productive about 90% or about 30% of the time in an earlier analysis. It was only CMV serostatus that was available as immune exposure information.

As regards this clone: Its target is unknown.

Material for sequencing was PBMCs. This receptor was taken from a man aged 45 to 65 in good health and CMV-seropositive.

The CDR3 DNA sequence: TGTGCCAGCAGCTCTACGCCGGGGGTGGTAGCCAGAGCTTTCTTT. The encoded protein is CASSSTPGVVARAFF. The chain links TRBV7-8 to TRBJ1-1, with D maybe TRBD1 (5 bases). CDR3 size: 15 residues. Trimming shortened V by 4 bases and J by 10 bases, and 22 bases separated the two germline ends. The germline gives CDR1 SGHVS, CDR2 FQNEAQ.